A single T cell receptor (beta chain) is shown here with its context. This sample is drawn from a study of blood T cell repertoires in COVID-19. Study-level background: Samples of COVID-19 (acute and convalescent) were obtained from the United States, Italy and Spain.

Categorization into cohorts depended on clinical history that participants reported. How the authors handled the data: Reference gene primer amplification gave nucleated cell count estimates. This table comes from immunoSEQ multiplex PCR, and its TCRdb copy is limited to in-frame clones, with some not included. Clone size and V and J calls were adopted from that table, with D and trimming inferred from the DNA. Of roughly 150,000 clones listed, roughly 88% are singletons. The origin of this receptor is a man between 65 and 85 years old who had been exposed to COVID-19. The specimen was PBMCs or T cells enriched from blood (not recorded which).

CDR3 region: CSVLAGGENEQFF. The CDR3 bases are TGCAGCGTCCTAGCGGGGGGGGAGAATGAGCAGTTCTTC. The chain links TRBV29-1 to TRBJ2-1; 12 bases are a match to TRBD2. Losses at the gene ends were 6 bases for V and 7 bases for J; bases not matched to a gene: 4. Germline V gene sequence: CDR1 SQVTM, CDR2 ANQGSEA. The CDR3 consists of 13 residues.